This T cell receptor beta chain was obtained from a study of blood T cell repertoires in COVID-19. Overall study: Acute and convalescent COVID-19 samples came from the United States, Italy and Spain.

Trimming stripped 10 bases from V and 8 bases from J, with 26 bases between. This CDR3 comprises 15 residues. From germline, CDR1 is MDHEN and CDR2 SYDVKM. How the authors handled the data: Researchers report that nucleated cell counts were estimated from reference gene primer amplification. TCRdb's table, derived via immunoSEQ multiplex PCR, lists solely in-frame clones and lacks some. That table is the source of V, J and clone size, and D and trimming were worked out from the DNA. The sample lists more than 60,000 clones, roughly 85% occurring once. Material for sequencing was peripheral blood. V gene TRBV28 combines with J gene TRBJ1-2, with D maybe TRBD1 (5 bases). The sequence was obtained from a woman aged 80 or over with active or convalescent COVID-19. In nucleotides, the CDR3 is TGTGCCATCCTCGTCAGGGCCGGTGGGAATCCCGGCTACACCTTC. Encoded protein: CAILVRAGGNPGYTF.